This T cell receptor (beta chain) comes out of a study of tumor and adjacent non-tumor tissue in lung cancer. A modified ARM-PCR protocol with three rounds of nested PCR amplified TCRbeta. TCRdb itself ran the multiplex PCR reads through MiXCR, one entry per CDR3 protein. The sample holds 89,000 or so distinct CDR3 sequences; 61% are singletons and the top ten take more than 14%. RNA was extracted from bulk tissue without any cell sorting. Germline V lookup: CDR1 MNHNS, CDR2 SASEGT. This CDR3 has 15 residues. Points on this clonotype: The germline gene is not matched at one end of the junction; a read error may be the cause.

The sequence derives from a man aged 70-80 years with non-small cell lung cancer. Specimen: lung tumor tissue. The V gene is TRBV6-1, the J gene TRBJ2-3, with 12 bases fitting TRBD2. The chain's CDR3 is CASSLAGGSTDMQYF. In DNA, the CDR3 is TGTGCCAGCAGTCTAGCGGGGGGGAGCACAGATATGCAGTATTTT.